This record looks at one T cell receptor (beta chain) sequence and its context. Its binding antigen is unknown. It has no much larger one-base neighbor in the sample; base qualities were not kept. This record comes from a study of T cells in Graves' hyperthyroidism and ophthalmopathy (dated by TCRdb to about 2019). For the study in its entirety: Peripheral blood samples were taken at the time of initial diagnosis, prior to any treatment. A discovery cohort of about 96 patients, roughly 40 with Graves' ophthalmopathy and about 58 with stable Graves' hyperthyroidism, was used to find distinguishing TCR V-J signatures. Thyroid tissue and blood T-cell repertoires from roughly six Graves' hyperthyroidism patients were also compared in the study. Following sampling, methimazole starting at 30 mg daily was given to hyperthyroidism patients, and high-dose intravenous methylprednisolone was given to ophthalmopathy patients. The paper describes TCR Vbeta CDR3 sequencing of some 130 peripheral blood samples, made up of fewer than 50 ophthalmopathy patients, 70 to 75 hyperthyroidism patients and 17 progressor patients. An independent validation cohort of fewer than 20 hyperthyroidism patients and more than 15 patients who later progressed to ophthalmopathy tested prospective prediction of ophthalmopathy. The 100 or so discovery patients were randomly divided into training and test sets at a 7:3 ratio.

The TCR beta CDR3 regions were amplified from RNA transcripts. The TCR CDR3 was subjected to a first round of RT-PCR using the HTBI primer set and the Qiagen OneStep RT-PCR kit. A second multiplex PCR round built the libraries, followed by size selection and purification. Sequencing of the libraries was done on an Illumina HiSeq2000 using paired-end 100 bp reads. In the source study's methods: SOAPnuke was used to process the raw data, removing reads that contained adapters or uncalled bases, had a mean Phred below 15, or lacked an exact match to the constant primer or identifier. COPE v1.2.5 was used to merge the high-quality paired reads, and each unique nucleotide sequence was defined as a clonotype. MiTCR v1.1 was used to align clonotypes to the IMGT TRBV, TRBD and TRBJ reference segments. The analysis included only V-J combinations with a frequency above 0.0001, which together covered approximately 99% of the repertoires. A TCS score was defined as the ratio of F50 (clonal expansion) to E x V (chaos), with BLOSUM62-based TCRdist applied between CDR3 peptides within each V-J. Welch's t-statistics and random forest reduced fewer than 600 V-J features to roughly 13, which were used in a naive Bayes classifier (R e1071). The public reads were quality trimmed at Q25 with fastp and then assembled into clones with MiXCR by TCRdb, keeping productive beta chains. Duplicate CDR3 protein sequences are folded into a single record with the most common DNA and genes. V and J calls and clone size were set by TCRdb, not the authors. For this sample there are fewer than 500,000 distinct CDR3 sequences; more than 14% appear just once. The ten largest clones add up to around 19% of the sample.

CDR1 is given as SNHLY and CDR2 as FYNNEI, both from the germline V gene. V and J are truncated by 3 bases and 2 bases respectively, leaving an intervening sequence of 16 bases. Taken from cysteine to phenylalanine, the CDR3 has 16 residues. Only the CDR3 portion is preserved as DNA: 48 bases, with reading frame beginning at the first base. Broad study findings and their caveats: A model built on a 13 V-J signature distinguished ophthalmopathy from stable hyperthyroidism, reaching 85% to 90% sensitivity and 81.08% specificity in cross-validation and 80%/75% in testing. Blood samples also contained most of the expanded thyroid clonotypes (frequency above 0.001), which suggests that blood repertoires may reflect thyroid immune responses. In validation, progression to ophthalmopathy was predicted by the model with nearly 71% sensitivity and nearly 75% specificity, a median of roughly six months before onset. No statistical method was used to fix the sample size in advance, and group allocation was not hidden from the investigators.

Moderately to severely active disease, a Clinical Activity Score of at least 3, a NOSPECS grade of at least 4, and a duration under 3 months were present in ophthalmopathy patients. The study excluded patients with uncontrolled infections, other autoimmune diseases, pregnancy or lactation. Clinical symptoms, serum thyroxine and TRAb, thyroid ultrasound, and orbital computed tomography formed the basis for the diagnoses. PBMCs were isolated from 7.5 to 10 ml of fresh peripheral blood by Ficoll-Paque density gradient centrifugation. Total RNA was extracted using Trizol reagent, and RNA quality was assessed on an Agilent 2100 Bioanalyzer.

This clonotype originated in a woman aged 25-40 years with Graves' ophthalmopathy. The specimen sequenced was blood. The sequence links TRBV2 to TRBJ1-2; TRBD1 is a weak D gene call, 5 bases matching. For the CDR3, the sequence is CASSESGTGENYGYTF. The sequenced DNA is TGTGCCAGCAGTGAGAGCGGGACGGGGGAAAACTATGGCTACACCTTC.